The entry below describes one TCR beta chain. V gave up 1 base and J gave up 0 bases, with 3 bases separating them. The CDR3 extends over 13 amino acids. The germline CDR1 and CDR2 sequences are MDHEN and SYDVKM. In the original analysis: Amplifying reference gene primers gave estimates of nucleated cell counts. TCRdb's table, derived via immunoSEQ multiplex PCR, lists solely in-frame clones and lacks some. The V and J calls and the clone size are those of that table, but D and trimming were determined from the DNA. In the table there are some 250,000 clones, roughly 90% of which are singletons. The data stem from a study of blood T cell repertoires in COVID-19. The overall study: COVID-19 samples, acute and convalescent, were from the United States, Italy and Spain. Nucleic acid was either cDNA or gDNA, and it came from T cells, B-cell-depleted T cells, or PBMCs.

V and J are TRBV28 and TRBJ1-1, with D hard to call. Sequencing was done on a sample of peripheral blood. This TCR derives from a human donor in a cohort sampled during active COVID-19. The CDR3: CASSLYMNTEAFF. As DNA, the CDR3 is TGTGCCAGCAGTTTATATATGAACACTGAAGCTTTCTTT.